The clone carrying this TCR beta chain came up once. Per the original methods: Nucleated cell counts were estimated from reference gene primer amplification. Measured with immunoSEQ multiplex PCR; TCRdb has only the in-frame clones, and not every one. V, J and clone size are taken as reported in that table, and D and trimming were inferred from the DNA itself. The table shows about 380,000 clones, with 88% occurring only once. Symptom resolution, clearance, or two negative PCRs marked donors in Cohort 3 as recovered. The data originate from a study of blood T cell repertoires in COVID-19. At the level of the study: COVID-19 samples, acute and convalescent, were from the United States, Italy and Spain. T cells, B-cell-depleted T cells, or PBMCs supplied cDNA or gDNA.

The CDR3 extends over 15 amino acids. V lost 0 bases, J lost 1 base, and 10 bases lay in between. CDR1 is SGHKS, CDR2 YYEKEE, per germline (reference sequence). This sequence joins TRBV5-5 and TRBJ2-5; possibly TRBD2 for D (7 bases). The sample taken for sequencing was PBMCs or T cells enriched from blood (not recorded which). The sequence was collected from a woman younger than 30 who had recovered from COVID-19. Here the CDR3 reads CASSLEGGPQETQYF. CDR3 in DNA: TGTGCCAGCAGCTTGGAGGGGGGGCCCCAAGAGACCCAGTACTTC. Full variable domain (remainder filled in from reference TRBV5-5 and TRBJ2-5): DAGVTQSPTHLIKTRGQQVTLRCSPISGHKSVSWYQQVLGQGPQFIFQYYEKEERGRGNFPDRFSARQFPNYSSELNVNALLLGDSALYLCASSLEGGPQETQYFGPGTRLLVL.